This TCR beta chain is from a study of human T cells and chemical hapten exposure. Overall study results and limits: Sensitizing to DPC left TCRs with a frequency above 1 in 1000 unaltered.

The time point here: pre-sensitization, week 0. Stated treatment: therapeutic diphenylcyclopropenone sensitization with weekly scalp DPC. It was from unfractionated whole blood that total RNA was extracted. This clonotype has only a few counts. Its antigen remains unidentified. TCRdb used MiXCR to reprocess the RACE reads, holding one entry per CDR3 protein. Of about 260,000 distinct CDR3 sequences in the sample, about 9.4% were seen once. V gave up 2 bases and J gave up 2 bases; unmatched junction bases: 16. The germline CDR1 and CDR2 sequences are SGHVS and FQNEAQ. This CDR3 is 20 amino acids long. The material sequenced was whole blood, taken in connection with sensitization to the hapten diphenylcyclopropenone (DPC). This TCR came from a woman aged 40 to 50 with alopecia areata. Some clones in this sample may be carry-over from other donors' samples. V and J are TRBV7-8 and TRBJ2-3; 10 positions agree with TRBD2. CDR3 nucleotides: TGTGCCAGCAGCTTAAGGTGGGGGGGTAGGCTAGCGGGAGTCACAGATACGCAGTATTTT. The encoded protein is CASSLRWGGRLAGVTDTQYF.